The next 20 T cell receptor beta chains were all read from a single sample in a study of molecular identifiers for immune sequencing clone quantification. TCRdb passed the PCR reads through MiXCR, listing each CDR3 protein once. The sample has around 480,000 distinct CDR3 sequences, less than 30% seen once. Sequenced: naive CD8+ T cells from blood, with Jurkat cell RNA spiked in. Subset in this sample: FACS-sorted CD8+CD4-CCR7+CD45RA+ naive T cells. These receptors all come from a human donor in good health. Some libraries in this study had Jurkat cell RNA spiked in.

The chain is built from TRBV4-1 and TRBJ2-2, with 12 bases identical to TRBD2. CDR1 is MGHRA, CDR2 YSYEKL, per germline. CDR3 length equals 17 residues. Unmatched junction bases numbered 10, after V lost 8 bases and J lost 3 bases. The CDR3 DNA reads as TGCGCCAGCGGAGCCTCTTCTAGCGGGGGGGACACCGGGGAGCTGTTTTTT. This encodes CASGASSSGGDTGELFF.

The V and J genes are TRBV4-3 and TRBJ2-7; 12 bases agree with TRBD1. CDR1 and CDR2 from the germline V gene are LGHNA and YSLEER. With 3 bases clipped from V and 9 bases from J, the junction kept 6 bases outside the gene matches. The CDR3 is 14 amino acids. The CDR3 nucleotides read TGCGCCAGCAGCCAGGGACAGGGGGCCGACGCGCAGTACTTC. It is translated as CASSQGQGADAQYF.

In regard to this clonotype: The junction differs from germline at one of its ends, possibly a read error. This chain links TRBV6-2 or TRBV6-3 with TRBJ2-4; D might be TRBD2 (6 bases). Germline CDR1 MNHEY, CDR2 SVGEGT. This CDR3 has 15 residues. The CDR3 loop is CASKGFILAKNLQYF. The CDR3 bases are TGTGCCAGCAAGGGGTTCATACTAGCCAAAAACCTTCAGTACTTC.

This clonotype was counted many times. The chain carries TRBV30 and TRBJ1-1; the D is unclear. Trimming cost V 3 bases and J 0 bases, with 8 bases left between them. There are 13 residues in the CDR3. Germline V gene lookup returns CDR1 GTSNPN and CDR2 SVGIG (reference sequence). The CDR3 sequence is CAWSWTLNTEAFF. CDR3 coding DNA: TGTGCCTGGAGCTGGACCTTGAACACTGAAGCTTTCTTT.

In this sample, this clonotype turned up many times. The genes are TRBV4-3 and TRBJ2-7, with D possibly TRBD2 on 6 matching bases. V was pared by 0 bases and J by 3 bases, with 12 bases between. This CDR3 has 15 residues. Germline V gives CDR1 LGHNA, CDR2 YSLEER. The DNA of the CDR3 is TGCGCCAGCAGCCAAGAGCCCGGGAGAGTCTACGAGCAGTACTTC. Its translation is CASSQEPGRVYEQYF.

Comments on this clonotype: This may come from a read error, since a much larger clone is one base off. J is TRBJ1-1 and V is TRBV25-1, with 7 positions matching TRBD1. Per the germline V gene, CDR1 is MGHDK and CDR2 is SYGVNS. This CDR3 is 14 amino acids long. J was trimmed by 10 bases and V by 1 base; bases with no gene match: 9. The CDR3 coding sequence is TGTGCCAGCAGTGAATTAACAGGGGTTACCGGAGCTTTCTTT. Amino acids: CASSELTGVTGAFF.

The chain links TRBV6-2 or TRBV6-3 to TRBJ2-5, with 7 nucleotides matching TRBD2. Losses at the gene ends were 2 bases for V and 4 bases for J; bases not matched to a gene: 7. The CDR3 extends over 15 amino acids. Germline CDR1 MNHEY, CDR2 SVGEGT. CDR3 residues: CASSYPAGARETQYF. CDR3 nucleotides: TGTGCCAGCAGTTACCCGGCGGGAGCAAGAGAGACCCAGTACTTC.

Concerning this clonotype itself: This may come from a read error, since a much larger clone is one base off. The chain links TRBV4-1 to TRBJ1-1; D gene unclear. This CDR3 is 14 amino acids long. Germline V gene data show CDR1 as MGHRA and CDR2 as YSYEKL. V lost 1 base to trimming and J lost 1 base, with 7 bases between them. CDR3 nucleotides: TGCGCCAGCAGCCAAGCCGAAGGGAACACTGAAGCTTTCTTT. It specifies CASSQAEGNTEAFF.

Note on this clonotype: Mismatch with germline at one junction end may stem from a read error. V gene TRBV4-3 combines with J gene TRBJ2-7; unclear D gene. Per germline, CDR1 LGHNA and CDR2 YSLEER. The CDR3 is 14 residues long. CDR3 residues: CAGSQGRATYEQYF. The CDR3 bases are TGCGCCGGCAGCCAAGGTAGGGCCACCTACGAGCAGTACTTC.

This chain joins TRBV6-2 or TRBV6-3 and TRBJ2-2; no clear D gene. Germline CDR1 and CDR2: MNHEY and SVGEGT. The CDR3 sequence is 13 residues long. V was pared by 7 bases and J by 6 bases, with 12 bases between. CDR3 sequence: CASTPTYPGELFF. CDR3 DNA sequence: TGTGCCAGCACCCCTACATACCCCGGGGAGCTGTTTTTT.

In its sample, this clonotype was seen a few times. CDR3 region: CASSEAREPQHF. The CDR3 coding sequence is TGTGCCAGCAGTGAAGCCCGGGAGCCCCAGCATTTT. The V call is TRBV6-1, the J call TRBJ1-5; no definite D call. Germline lookup yields CDR1 MNHNS and CDR2 SASEGT. V lost 0 bases and J 8 bases, leaving 5 bases between the germline ends. The CDR3 length is 12 residues.

This clonotype was recorded many times. The chain employs TRBV14 and TRBJ2-3; the D is unclear. The CDR3 sequence is 14 residues long. The germline gives CDR1 SGHDN, CDR2 FVKESK. V was clipped by 1 base and J by 2 bases, with 7 bases between them. Here the CDR3 reads CASSQVFPTDTQYF. CDR3 nucleotides: TGTGCCAGCAGCCAAGTTTTCCCCACAGATACGCAGTATTTT.

A note on this clonotype: With a much larger clone just one base away, this may be a read error. The chain couples TRBV25-1 to TRBJ1-1, with D maybe TRBD1 (5 bases). V was pared by 8 bases and J by 7 bases, with 20 bases between. Germline values: CDR1 MGHDK, CDR2 SYGVNS. This CDR3 is 14 amino acids long. The CDR3 loop reads CASGREWDLIEAFF. CDR3 nucleotide sequence: TGTGCCAGCGGCCGGGAATGGGACTTAATTGAAGCTTTCTTT.

This clonotype was counted at least ten times. This chain connects TRBV29-1 to TRBJ2-7, with 10 bases fitting TRBD2. Germline CDR1 SQVTM, CDR2 ANQGSEA. The CDR3 spans 12 residues. V dropped 6 bases and J dropped 3; count of bases not matched to a gene: 2. The CDR3 sequence is CSVLAGDYEQYF. The CDR3 coding sequence is TGCAGCGTGCTAGCGGGAGACTACGAGCAGTACTTC.

To note about this clonotype: Given a much more abundant clone one base away, this may be a read error. J is TRBJ2-3 and V is TRBV19; TRBD2 matches 12 bases. Germline V lookup: CDR1 LNHDA, CDR2 SQIVND (reference sequence). The CDR3 is 15 amino acids. J gave up 2 bases and V 5 bases, and 2 bases lay outside the gene matches. The CDR3: CASSWTSGNTDTQYF. The CDR3 DNA follows: TGTGCCAGTAGTTGGACTAGCGGGAACACAGATACGCAGTATTTT.

To note about this clonotype: This may come from a read error, since a much larger clone is one base off. The chain combines TRBV20-1 with TRBJ1-1, with D maybe TRBD1 (6 bases). The germline V gene has CDR1 DFQATT and CDR2 SNEGSKA (reference sequence). The CDR3 length is 13 residues. CDR3 nucleotides: TGCAGGGCTCTGGGACAATTGAACACTGAAGCTTTCTTT. Its translation: CRALGQLNTEAFF.

Regarding this clonotype: A much more abundant neighbour one base away suggests this may be a read error. The chain employs TRBV29-1 and TRBJ2-2, with no clear D. This CDR3 has 12 residues. Trimming shortened V by 2 bases and J by 7 bases, and 8 bases separated the two germline ends. Looked up from germline, CDR1 is SQVTM and CDR2 is ANQGSEA. The CDR3 nucleotides read TGCAGCGTTGAACGAGACATCGGGGAGCTGTTTTTT. Encoded protein: CSVERDIGELFF.

This clonotype was recorded at least ten times. The chain is built from TRBV30 and TRBJ2-3, with D maybe TRBD1 (5 bases). CDR1 GTSNPN and CDR2 SVGIG come from the germline V gene (reference sequence). Trimming pared 2 bases from V and 3 bases from J, leaving 12 bases between. The CDR3 has 14 residues. The CDR3 protein is CAWSWAGNTDTQYF. The CDR3 nucleotides are TGTGCCTGGAGTTGGGCAGGGAATACAGATACGCAGTATTTT.

As regards this clonotype: This may be a read error, as it is one base from a much larger clone. Because it lacks the conserved phenylalanine or tryptophan at the end, this CDR3 is likely a read error. This chain uses TRBV16 with TRBJ1-5, with 10 bases matching TRBD1. V gave up 6 bases and J gave up 6 bases; unmatched junction bases: 5. The germline V gene has CDR1 KGHSY and CDR2 FQNENV. The CDR3 has 14 amino acids. The CDR3 is CASRHGTGVQPQHS. The CDR3 region has the DNA TGTGCCAGCAGACATGGGACAGGGGTTCAGCCCCAGCATTCT.

This clonotype was detected a few times. This chain uses TRBV15 with TRBJ2-3, with 9 bases matching TRBD1. V was clipped by 1 base and J by 6 bases; unmatched bases: 8. The germline V gene encodes CDR1 LNHNV and CDR2 YYDKDF (reference sequence). This CDR3 has 16 residues. The CDR3 protein is CATSRVGTGNADTQYF. The DNA for the CDR3 is TGTGCCACCAGCAGAGTTGGGACAGGGAATGCGGATACGCAGTATTTT.